This T cell receptor beta chain was sequenced for a study of blood T cell repertoires in COVID-19. Study background: COVID-19 samples collected from the United States, Italy and Spain covered acute and convalescent phases. In each case, the material was cDNA or gDNA derived from T cells, B-cell-depleted T cells, or PBMCs.

The V segment lost 3 bases and the J segment 5 bases; nucleotides outside the gene matches: 3. The germline gives CDR1 LNHDA, CDR2 SQIVND (reference sequence). The CDR3 is 14 amino acids. The method was immunoSEQ multiplex PCR; TCRdb's version includes in-frame clones alone and lacks a portion of them. The sample holds around 100,000 clones, approximately 90% seen once. This TCR was recovered from a human donor with active COVID-19. The donor label of this sample is uncertain. The specimen sequenced was peripheral blood. This chain uses TRBV19 with TRBJ2-4, with 8 nucleotides matching TRBD2. CDR3 DNA: TGTGCCAGTAGTATGGTAGCGGGGCAAAACATTCAGTACTTC. Translation: CASSMVAGQNIQYF.